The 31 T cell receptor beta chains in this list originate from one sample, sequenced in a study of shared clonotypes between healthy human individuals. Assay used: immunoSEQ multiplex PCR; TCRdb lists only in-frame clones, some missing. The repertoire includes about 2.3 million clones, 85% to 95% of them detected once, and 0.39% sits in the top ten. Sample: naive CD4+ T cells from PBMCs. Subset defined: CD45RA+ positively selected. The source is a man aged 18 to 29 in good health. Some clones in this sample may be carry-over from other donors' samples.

Written as DNA, the CDR3 is TGTGCCACGGGGAGCAATCAGCCCCAGCATTTT. It yields the protein CATGSNQPQHF. This chain connects TRBV10-3 to TRBJ1-5, with D unresolved. This CDR3 comprises 11 residues. V lost 10 bases to trimming and J lost 1 base, with 5 bases between them. Germline CDR1 reads ENHRY; CDR2 reads SYGVKD.

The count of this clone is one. CDR3 residues: CASRLAGQTNYGYTF. CDR3 sequence (DNA): TGTGCCAGCAGACTCGCGGGACAGACTAACTATGGCTACACCTTC. The chain recombines TRBV6-5 with TRBJ1-2; 7 bases are a match to TRBD1. Germline values: CDR1 MNHEY, CDR2 SVGAGI. This CDR3 comprises 15 residues. With 6 bases clipped from V and 0 bases from J, the junction kept 7 bases outside the gene matches.

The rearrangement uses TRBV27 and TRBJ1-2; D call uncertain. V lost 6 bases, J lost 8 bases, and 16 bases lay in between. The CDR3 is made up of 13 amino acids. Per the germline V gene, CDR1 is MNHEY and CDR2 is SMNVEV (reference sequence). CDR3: CASSNRALRGYTF. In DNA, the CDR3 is TGTGCCAGCAGCAACCGGGCCTTACGGGGCTACACCTTC.

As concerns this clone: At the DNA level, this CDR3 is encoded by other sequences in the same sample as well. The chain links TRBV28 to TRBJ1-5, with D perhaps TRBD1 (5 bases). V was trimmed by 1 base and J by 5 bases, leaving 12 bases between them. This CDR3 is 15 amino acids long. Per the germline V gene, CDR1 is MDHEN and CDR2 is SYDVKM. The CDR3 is CASSLLGQGYQPQHF. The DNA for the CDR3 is TGTGCCAGCAGTTTATTAGGGCAGGGATATCAGCCCCAGCATTTT.

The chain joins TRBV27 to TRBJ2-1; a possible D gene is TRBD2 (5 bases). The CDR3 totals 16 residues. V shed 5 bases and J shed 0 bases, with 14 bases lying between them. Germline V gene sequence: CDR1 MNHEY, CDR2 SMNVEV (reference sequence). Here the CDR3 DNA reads TGTGCCAGCAGTGGAGGACGGCTGAGCTCCTACAATGAGCAGTTCTTC. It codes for CASSGGRLSSYNEQFF.

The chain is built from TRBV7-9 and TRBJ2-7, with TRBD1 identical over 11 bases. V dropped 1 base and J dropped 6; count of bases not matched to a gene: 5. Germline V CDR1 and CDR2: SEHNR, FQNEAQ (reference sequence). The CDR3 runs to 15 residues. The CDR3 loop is CASSLVGQGVGEQYF. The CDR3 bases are TGTGCCAGCAGCTTAGTGGGACAGGGGGTAGGCGAGCAGTACTTC.

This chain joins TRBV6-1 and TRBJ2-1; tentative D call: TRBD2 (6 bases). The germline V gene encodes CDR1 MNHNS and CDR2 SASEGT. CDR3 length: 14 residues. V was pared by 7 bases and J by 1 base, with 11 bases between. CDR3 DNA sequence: TGTGCCAGCACCCTAGCGCTATCCTACAATGAGCAGTTCTTC. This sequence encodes CASTLALSYNEQFF.

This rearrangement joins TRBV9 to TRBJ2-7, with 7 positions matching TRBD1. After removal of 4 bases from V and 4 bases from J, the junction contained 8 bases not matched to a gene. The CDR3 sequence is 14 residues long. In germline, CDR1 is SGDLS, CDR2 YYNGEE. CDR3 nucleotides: TGTGCCAGCAGCACCGAAAGGGGGCCTTACGAGCAGTACTTC. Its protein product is CASSTERGPYEQYF.

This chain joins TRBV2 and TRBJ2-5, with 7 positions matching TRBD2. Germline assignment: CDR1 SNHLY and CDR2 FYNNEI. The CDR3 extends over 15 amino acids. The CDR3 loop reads CATRAGWGNQETQYF. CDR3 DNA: TGTGCGACGAGAGCGGGGTGGGGAAACCAAGAGACCCAGTACTTC.

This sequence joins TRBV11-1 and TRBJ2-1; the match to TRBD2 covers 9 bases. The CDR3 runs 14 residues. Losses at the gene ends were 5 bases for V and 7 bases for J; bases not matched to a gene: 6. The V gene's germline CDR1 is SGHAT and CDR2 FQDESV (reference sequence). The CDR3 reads CASSPWTSANEQFF. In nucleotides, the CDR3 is TGTGCCAGCAGCCCCTGGACTAGCGCGAATGAGCAGTTCTTC.

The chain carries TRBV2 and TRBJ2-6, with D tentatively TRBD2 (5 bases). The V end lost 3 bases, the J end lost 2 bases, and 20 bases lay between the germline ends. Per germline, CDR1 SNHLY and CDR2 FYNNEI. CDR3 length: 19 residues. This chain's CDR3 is CASSERALLERAGANVLTF. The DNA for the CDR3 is TGTGCCAGCAGTGAGAGGGCCCTACTTGAGAGGGCTGGGGCCAACGTCCTGACTTTC.

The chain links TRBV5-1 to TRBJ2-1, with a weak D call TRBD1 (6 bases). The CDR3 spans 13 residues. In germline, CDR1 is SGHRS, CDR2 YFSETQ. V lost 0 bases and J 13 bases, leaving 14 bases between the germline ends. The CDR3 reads CASSLDTGPGQFF. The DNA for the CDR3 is TGCGCCAGCAGCTTGGACACAGGGCCCGGCCAGTTCTTC.

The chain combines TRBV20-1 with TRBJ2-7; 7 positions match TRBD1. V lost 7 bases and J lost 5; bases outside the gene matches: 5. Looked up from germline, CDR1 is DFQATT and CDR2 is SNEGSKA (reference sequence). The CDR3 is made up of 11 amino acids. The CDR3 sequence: CSGRGRDEQYF. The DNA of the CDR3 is TGCAGTGGAAGGGGGCGCGACGAGCAGTACTTC.

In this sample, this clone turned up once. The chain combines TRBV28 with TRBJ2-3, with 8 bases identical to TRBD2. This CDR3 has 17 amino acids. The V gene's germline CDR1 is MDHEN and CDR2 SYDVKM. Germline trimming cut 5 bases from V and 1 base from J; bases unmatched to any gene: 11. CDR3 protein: CASSPRSGRAGTDTQYF. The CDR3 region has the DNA TGTGCCAGCAGTCCCCGGTCCGGGAGGGCCGGCACAGATACGCAGTATTTT.

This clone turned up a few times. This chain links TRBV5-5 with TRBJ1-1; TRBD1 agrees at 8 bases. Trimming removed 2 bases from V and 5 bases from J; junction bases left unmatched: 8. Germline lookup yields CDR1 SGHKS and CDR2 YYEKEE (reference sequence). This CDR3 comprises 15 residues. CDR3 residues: CASSFGDRRWTEAFF. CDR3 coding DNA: TGTGCCAGCAGCTTTGGGGACAGGCGCTGGACTGAAGCTTTCTTT. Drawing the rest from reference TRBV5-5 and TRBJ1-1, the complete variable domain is DAGVTQSPTHLIKTRGQQVTLRCSPISGHKSVSWYQQVLGQGPQFIFQYYEKEERGRGNFPDRFSARQFPNYSSELNVNALLLGDSALYLCASSFGDRRWTEAFFGQGTRLTVV.

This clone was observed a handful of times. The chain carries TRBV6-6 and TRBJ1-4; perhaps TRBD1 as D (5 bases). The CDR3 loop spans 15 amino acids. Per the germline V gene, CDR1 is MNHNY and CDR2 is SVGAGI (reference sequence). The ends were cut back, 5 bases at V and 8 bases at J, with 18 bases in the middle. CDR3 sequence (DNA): TGTGCCAGCAGTAGCAGGGATGGAGGAGGAGAAAAACTGTTTTTT. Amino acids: CASSSRDGGGEKLFF.

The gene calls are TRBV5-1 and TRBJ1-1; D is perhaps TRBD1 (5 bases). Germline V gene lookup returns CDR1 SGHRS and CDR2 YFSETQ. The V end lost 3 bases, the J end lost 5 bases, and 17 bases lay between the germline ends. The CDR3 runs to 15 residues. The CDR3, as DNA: TGCGCCAGCAGCTCCTTTACTCAGGGAGATACTGAAGCTTTCTTT. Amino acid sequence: CASSSFTQGDTEAFF.

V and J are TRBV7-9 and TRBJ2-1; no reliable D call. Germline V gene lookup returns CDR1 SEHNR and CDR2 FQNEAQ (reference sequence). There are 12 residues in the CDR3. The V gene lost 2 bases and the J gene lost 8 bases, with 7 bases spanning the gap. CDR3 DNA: TGTGCCAGCAGCTTATTTGTGGATGAGCAGTTCTTC. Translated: CASSLFVDEQFF.

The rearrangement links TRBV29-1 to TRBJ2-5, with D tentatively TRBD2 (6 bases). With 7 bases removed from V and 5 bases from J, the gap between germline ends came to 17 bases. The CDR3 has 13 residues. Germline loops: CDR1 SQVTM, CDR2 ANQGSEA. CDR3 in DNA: TGCAGCGCCCTACGCGGGAAAGGGGAGACCCAGTACTTC. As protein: CSALRGKGETQYF.

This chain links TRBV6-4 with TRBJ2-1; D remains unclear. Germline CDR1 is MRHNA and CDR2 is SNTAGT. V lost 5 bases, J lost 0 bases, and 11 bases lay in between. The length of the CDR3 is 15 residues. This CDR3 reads CASSPRTVSYNEQFF. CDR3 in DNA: TGTGCCAGCAGTCCTCGGACGGTCTCCTACAATGAGCAGTTCTTC.

CDR3 region: CASSFLTSGRTYEQYF. CDR3 in DNA: TGTGCCAGCAGTTTCTTGACTAGCGGGAGGACCTACGAGCAGTACTTC. V gene TRBV28 combines with J gene TRBJ2-7, with 13 bases identical to TRBD2. With V trimmed by 3 bases and J by 2 bases, 4 bases remained unmatched. The CDR3 runs to 16 residues. In germline, CDR1 is MDHEN, CDR2 SYDVKM. Together with reference TRBV28 and TRBJ2-7, the CDR3 gives the full variable domain: DVKVTQSSRYLVKRTGEKVFLECVQDMDHENMFWYRQDPGLGLRLIYFSYDVKMKEKGDIPEGYSVSREKKERFSLILESASTNQTSMYLCASSFLTSGRTYEQYFGPGTRLTVT.

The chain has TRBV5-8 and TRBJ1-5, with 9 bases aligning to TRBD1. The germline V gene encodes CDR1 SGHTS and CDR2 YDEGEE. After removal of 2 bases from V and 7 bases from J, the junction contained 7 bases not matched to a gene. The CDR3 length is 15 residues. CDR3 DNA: TGTGCCAGCAGCTTCACCGGGACAGGGATCCAGCCCCAGCATTTT. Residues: CASSFTGTGIQPQHF.

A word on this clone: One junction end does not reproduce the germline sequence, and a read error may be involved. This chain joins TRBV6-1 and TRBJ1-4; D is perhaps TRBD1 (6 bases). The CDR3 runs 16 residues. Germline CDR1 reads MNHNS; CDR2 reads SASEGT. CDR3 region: CAISETRGPGRVELFF. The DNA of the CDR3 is TGTGCCATCAGTGAAACACGGGGGCCAGGCCGGGTGGAACTGTTTTTT.

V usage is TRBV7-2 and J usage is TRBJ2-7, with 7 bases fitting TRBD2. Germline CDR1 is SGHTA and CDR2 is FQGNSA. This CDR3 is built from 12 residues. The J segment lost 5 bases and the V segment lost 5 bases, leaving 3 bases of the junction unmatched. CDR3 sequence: CASSPGGNEQYF. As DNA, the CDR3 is TGTGCCAGCAGCCCCGGGGGGAACGAGCAGTACTTC. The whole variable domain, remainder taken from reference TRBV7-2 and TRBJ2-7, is GAGVSQSPSNKVTEKGKDVELRCDPISGHTALYWYRQSLGQGLEFLIYFQGNSAPDKSGLPSDRFSAERTGGSVSTLTIQRTQQEDSAVYLCASSPGGNEQYFGPGTRLTVT.

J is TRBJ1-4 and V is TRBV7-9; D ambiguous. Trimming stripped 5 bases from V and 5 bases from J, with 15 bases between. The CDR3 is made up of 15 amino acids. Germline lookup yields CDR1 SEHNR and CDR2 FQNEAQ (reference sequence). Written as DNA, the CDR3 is TGTGCCAGCAGCCCACTGCGGGCATCCAATGAAAAACTGTTTTTT. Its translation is CASSPLRASNEKLFF. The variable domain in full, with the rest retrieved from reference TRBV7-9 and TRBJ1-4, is DTGVSQNPRHKITKRGQNVTFRCDPISEHNRLYWYRQTLGQGPEFLTYFQNEAQLEKSRLLSDRFSAERPKGSFSTLEIQRTEQGDSAMYLCASSPLRASNEKLFFGSGTQLSVL.

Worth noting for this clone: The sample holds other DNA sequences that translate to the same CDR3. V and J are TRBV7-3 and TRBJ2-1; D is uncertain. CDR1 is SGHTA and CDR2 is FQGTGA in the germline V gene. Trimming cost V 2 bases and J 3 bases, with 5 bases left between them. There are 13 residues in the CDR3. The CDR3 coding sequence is TGTGCCAGCAGCTTAGGCAACTACAATGAGCAGTTCTTC. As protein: CASSLGNYNEQFF.

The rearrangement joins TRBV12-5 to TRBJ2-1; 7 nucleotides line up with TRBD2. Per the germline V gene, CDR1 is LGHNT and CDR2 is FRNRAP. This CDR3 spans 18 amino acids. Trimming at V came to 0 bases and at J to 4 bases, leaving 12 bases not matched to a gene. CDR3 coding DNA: TGTGCTAGTGGTTTGGTCATCGGATCCAGCGGGACGTACAATGAGCAGTTCTTC. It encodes CASGLVIGSSGTYNEQFF. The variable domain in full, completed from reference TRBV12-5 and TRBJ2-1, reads DARVTQTPRHKVTEMGQEVTMRCQPILGHNTVFWYRQTMMQGLELLAYFRNRAPLDDSGMPKDRFSAEMPDATLATLKIQPSEPRDSAVYFCASGLVIGSSGTYNEQFFGPGTRLTVL.

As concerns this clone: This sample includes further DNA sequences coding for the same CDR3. The CDR3: CASSLEGPGELFF. DNA for the CDR3: TGTGCCAGCAGCTTAGAAGGGCCCGGGGAGCTGTTTTTT. The chain is built from TRBV7-2 and TRBJ2-2; unclear D gene. CDR1 and CDR2 (germline): SGHTA, FQGNSA. The CDR3 extends over 13 amino acids. V was trimmed by 1 base and J by 6 bases, leaving 6 bases between them. The variable domain in full, with the rest retrieved from reference TRBV7-2 and TRBJ2-2, is GAGVSQSPSNKVTEKGKDVELRCDPISGHTALYWYRQSLGQGLEFLIYFQGNSAPDKSGLPSDRFSAERTGGSVSTLTIQRTQQEDSAVYLCASSLEGPGELFFGEGSRLTVL.

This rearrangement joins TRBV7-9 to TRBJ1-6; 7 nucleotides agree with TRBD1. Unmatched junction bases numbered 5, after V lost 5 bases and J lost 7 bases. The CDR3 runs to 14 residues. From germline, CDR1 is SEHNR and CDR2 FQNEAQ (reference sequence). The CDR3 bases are TGTGCCAGCAGCATAGGGGGCTGGAATTCACCCCTCCACTTT. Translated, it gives CASSIGGWNSPLHF.

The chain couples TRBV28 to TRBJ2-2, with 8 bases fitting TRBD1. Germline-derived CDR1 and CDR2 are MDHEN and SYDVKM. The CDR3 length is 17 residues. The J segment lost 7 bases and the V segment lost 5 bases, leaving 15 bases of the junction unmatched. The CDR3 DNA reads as TGTGCCAGCAGTCTAGGACAGGGTTGGCTATCAATCGGGGAGCTGTTTTTT. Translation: CASSLGQGWLSIGELFF.

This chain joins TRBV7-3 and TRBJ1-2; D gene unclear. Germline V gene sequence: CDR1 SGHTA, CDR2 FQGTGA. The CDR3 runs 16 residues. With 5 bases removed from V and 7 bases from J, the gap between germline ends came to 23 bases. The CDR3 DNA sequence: TGTGCCAGCAGCCCAAGAACACCCGATCCACCTGGTGGCTACACCTTC. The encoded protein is CASSPRTPDPPGGYTF.